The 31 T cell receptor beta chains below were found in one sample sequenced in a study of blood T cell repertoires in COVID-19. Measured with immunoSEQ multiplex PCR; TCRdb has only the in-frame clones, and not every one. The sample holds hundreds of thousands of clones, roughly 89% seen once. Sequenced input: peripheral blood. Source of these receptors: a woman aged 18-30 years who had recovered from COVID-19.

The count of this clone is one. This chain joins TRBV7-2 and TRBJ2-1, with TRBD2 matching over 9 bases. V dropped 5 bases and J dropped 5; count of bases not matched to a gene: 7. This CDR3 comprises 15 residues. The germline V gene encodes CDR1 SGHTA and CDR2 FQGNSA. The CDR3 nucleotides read TGTGCCAGCAGCCATAGGGCTAGCGGGAACAATGAGCAGTTCTTC. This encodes CASSHRASGNNEQFF.

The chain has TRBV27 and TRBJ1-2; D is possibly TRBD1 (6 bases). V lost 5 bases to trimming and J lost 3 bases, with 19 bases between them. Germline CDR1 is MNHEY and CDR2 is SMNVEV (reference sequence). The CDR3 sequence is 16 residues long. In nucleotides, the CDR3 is TGTGCCAGCAGTGGCCGGGGGGGAAGGGGGTACTATGGCTACACCTTC. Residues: CASSGRGGRGYYGYTF.

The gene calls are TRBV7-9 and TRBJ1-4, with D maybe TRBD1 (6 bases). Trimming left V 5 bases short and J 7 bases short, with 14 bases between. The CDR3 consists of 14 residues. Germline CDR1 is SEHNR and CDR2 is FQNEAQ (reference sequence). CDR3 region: CASSPKGGTEKLFF. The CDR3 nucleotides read TGTGCCAGCAGCCCGAAGGGGGGGACTGAAAAACTGTTTTTT.

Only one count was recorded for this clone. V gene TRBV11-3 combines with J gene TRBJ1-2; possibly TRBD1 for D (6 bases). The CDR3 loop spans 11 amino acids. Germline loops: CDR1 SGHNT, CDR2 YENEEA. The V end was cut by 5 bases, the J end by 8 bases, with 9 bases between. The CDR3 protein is CASSTGRGYTF. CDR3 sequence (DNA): TGTGCCAGCAGCACAGGGAGAGGCTACACCTTC. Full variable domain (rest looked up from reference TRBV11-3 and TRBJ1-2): EAGVVQSPRYKIIEKKQPVAFWCNPISGHNTLYWYLQNLGQGPELLIRYENEEAVDDSQLPKDRFSAERLKGVDSTLKIQPAELGDSAVYLCASSTGRGYTFGSGTRLTVV.

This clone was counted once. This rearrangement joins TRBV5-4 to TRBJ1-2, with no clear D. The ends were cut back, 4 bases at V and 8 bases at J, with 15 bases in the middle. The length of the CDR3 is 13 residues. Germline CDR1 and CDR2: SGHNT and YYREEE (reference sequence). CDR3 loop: CASSRTGSSGYTF. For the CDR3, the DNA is TGTGCCAGCAGCCGAACTGGTAGTTCGGGCTACACCTTC. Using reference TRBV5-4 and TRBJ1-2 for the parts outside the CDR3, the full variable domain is ETGVTQSPTHLIKTRGQQVTLRCSSQSGHNTVSWYQQALGQGPQFIFQYYREEENGRGNFPPRFSGLQFPNYSSELNVNALELDDSALYLCASSRTGSSGYTFGSGTRLTVV.

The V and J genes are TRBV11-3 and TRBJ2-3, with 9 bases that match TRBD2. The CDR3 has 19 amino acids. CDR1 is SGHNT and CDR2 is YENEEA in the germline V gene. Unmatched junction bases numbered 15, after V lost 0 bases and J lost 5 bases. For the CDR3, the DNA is TGTGCCAGCAGCTTAGATGTCCCCTCCTTAGCGGGAGCGGTAGATACGCAGTATTTT. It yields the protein CASSLDVPSLAGAVDTQYF.

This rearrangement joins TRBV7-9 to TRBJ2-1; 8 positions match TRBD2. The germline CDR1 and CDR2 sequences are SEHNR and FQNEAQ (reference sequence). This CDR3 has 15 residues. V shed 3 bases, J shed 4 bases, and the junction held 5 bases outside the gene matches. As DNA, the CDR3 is TGTGCCAGCAGCTTGACTAGCGCGTTTTACAATGAGCAGTTCTTC. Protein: CASSLTSAFYNEQFF.

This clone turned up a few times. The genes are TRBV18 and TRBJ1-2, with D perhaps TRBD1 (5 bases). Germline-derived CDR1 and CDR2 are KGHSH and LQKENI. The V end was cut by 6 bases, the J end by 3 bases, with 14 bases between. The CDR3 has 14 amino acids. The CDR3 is CASSPLPGHYGYTF. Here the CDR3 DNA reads TGTGCCAGCTCCCCCCTGCCAGGGCACTATGGCTACACCTTC.

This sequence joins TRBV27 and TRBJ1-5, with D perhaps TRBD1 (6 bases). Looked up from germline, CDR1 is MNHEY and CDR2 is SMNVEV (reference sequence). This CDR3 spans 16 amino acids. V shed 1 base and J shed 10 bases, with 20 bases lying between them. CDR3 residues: CASSLWAGAPNAPQHF. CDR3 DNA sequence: TGTGCCAGCAGTTTATGGGCAGGGGCCCCGAATGCCCCCCAGCATTTT.

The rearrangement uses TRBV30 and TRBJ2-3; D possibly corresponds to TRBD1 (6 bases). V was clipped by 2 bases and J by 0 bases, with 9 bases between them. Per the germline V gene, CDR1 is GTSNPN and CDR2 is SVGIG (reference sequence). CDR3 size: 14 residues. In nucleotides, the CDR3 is TGTGCCTGGAGTATAGGGGGAAGCACAGATACGCAGTATTTT. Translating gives CAWSIGGSTDTQYF. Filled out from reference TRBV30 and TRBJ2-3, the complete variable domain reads SQTIHQWPATLVQPVGSPLSLECTVEGTSNPNLYWYRQAAGRGLQLLFYSVGIGQISSEVPQNLSASRPQDRQFILSSKKLLLSDSGFYLCAWSIGGSTDTQYFGPGTRLTVL.

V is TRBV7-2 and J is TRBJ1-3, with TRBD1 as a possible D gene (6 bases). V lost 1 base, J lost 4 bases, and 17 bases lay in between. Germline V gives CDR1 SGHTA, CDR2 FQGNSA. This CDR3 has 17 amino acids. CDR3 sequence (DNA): TGTGCCAGCAGCTTAGTATGGTCAGGGGCTGGCGGAAACACCATATATTTT. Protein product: CASSLVWSGAGGNTIYF.

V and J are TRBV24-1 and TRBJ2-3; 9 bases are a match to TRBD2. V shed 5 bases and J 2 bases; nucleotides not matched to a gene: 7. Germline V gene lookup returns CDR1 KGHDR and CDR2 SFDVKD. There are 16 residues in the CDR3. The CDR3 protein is CATSALIAGDTDTQYF. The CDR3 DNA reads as TGTGCCACCAGTGCCCTAATAGCGGGGGACACAGATACGCAGTATTTT.

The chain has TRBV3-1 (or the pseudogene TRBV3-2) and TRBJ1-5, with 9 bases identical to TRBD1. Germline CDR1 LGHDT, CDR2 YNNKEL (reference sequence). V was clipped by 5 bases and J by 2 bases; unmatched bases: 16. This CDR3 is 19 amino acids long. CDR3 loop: CASSEKPGQGRGGNQPQHF. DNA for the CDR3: TGTGCCAGCAGCGAAAAGCCGGGACAGGGACGAGGTGGCAATCAGCCCCAGCATTTT.

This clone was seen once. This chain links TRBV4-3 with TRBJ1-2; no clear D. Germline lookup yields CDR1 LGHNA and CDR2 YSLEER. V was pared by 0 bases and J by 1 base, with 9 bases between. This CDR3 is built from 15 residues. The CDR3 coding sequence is TGCGCCAGCAGCCAAGATACGAGGGATAACTATGGCTACACCTTC. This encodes CASSQDTRDNYGYTF.

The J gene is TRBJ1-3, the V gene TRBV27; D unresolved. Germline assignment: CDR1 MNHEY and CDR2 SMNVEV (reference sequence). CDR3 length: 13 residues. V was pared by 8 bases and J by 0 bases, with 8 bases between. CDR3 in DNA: TGTGCCAGCTGGACTAGCTCTGGAAACACCATATATTTT. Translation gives CASWTSSGNTIYF.

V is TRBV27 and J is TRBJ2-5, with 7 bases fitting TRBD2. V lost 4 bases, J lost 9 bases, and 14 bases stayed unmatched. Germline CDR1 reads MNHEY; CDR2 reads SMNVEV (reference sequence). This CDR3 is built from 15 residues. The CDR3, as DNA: TGTGCCAGCAGTTCCCGGCTAGCGGACTTAGGGGCCCAGTACTTC. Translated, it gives CASSSRLADLGAQYF.

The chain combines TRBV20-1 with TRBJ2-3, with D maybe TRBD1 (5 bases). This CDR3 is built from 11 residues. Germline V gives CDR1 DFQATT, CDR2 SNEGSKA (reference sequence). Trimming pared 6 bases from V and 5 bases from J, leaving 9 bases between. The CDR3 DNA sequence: TGCAGTGCAGGCAGGGAAGATACGCAGTATTTT. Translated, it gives CSAGREDTQYF.

CDR3 coding DNA: TGTGCCAGCAGCTTGGGCAGGGGGGAGCAGTACGTC. This sequence encodes CASSLGRGEQYV. The chain joins TRBV5-6 to TRBJ2-7; 7 bases are a match to TRBD1. Germline loops: CDR1 SGHDT, CDR2 YYEEEE. The CDR3 is 12 amino acids. After removal of 0 bases from V and 7 bases from J, the junction contained 1 base not matched to a gene.

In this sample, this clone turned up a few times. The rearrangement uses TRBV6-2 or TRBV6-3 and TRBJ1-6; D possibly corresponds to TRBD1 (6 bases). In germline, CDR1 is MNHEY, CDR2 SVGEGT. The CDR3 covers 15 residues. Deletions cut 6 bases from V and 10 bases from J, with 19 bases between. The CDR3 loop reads CASSREPGGVSPLHF. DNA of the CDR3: TGTGCCAGCAGCCGAGAACCGGGGGGCGTATCACCCCTCCACTTT.

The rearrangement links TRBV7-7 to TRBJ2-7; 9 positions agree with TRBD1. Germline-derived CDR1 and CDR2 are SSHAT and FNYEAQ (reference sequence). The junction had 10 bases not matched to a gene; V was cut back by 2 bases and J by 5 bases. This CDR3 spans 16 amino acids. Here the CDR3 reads CASSLKIRDRVNEQYV. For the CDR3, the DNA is TGTGCCAGCAGCTTAAAGATTAGGGACAGGGTCAACGAGCAGTACGTC.

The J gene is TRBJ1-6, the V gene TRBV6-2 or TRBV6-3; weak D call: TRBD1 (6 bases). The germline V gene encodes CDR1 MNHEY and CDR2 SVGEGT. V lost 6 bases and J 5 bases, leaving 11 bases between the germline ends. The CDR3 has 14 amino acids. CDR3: CASSRTEHNSPLHF. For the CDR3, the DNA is TGTGCCAGCAGCCGGACAGAGCATAATTCACCCCTCCACTTT.

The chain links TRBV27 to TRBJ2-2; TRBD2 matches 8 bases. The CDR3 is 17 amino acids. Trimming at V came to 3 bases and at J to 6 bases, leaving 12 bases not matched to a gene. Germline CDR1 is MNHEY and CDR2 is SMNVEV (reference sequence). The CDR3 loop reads CASSFSPGGPRSGELFF. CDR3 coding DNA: TGTGCCAGCAGTTTTTCACCGGGAGGGCCTAGGTCCGGGGAGCTGTTTTTT.

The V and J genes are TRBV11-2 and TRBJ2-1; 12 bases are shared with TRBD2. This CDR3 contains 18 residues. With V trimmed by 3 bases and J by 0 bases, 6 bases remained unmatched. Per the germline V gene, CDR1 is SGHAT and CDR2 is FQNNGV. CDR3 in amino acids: CASSFNGLAGISYNEQFF. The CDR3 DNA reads TGTGCCAGCAGCTTTAACGGACTAGCGGGAATCTCCTACAATGAGCAGTTCTTC.

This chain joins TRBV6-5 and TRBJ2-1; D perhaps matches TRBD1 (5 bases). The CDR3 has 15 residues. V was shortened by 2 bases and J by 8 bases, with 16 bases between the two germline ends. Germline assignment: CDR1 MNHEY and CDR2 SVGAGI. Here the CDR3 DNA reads TGTGCCAGCAGTTACCCGAACCAGGGTTTGGATGAGCAGTTCTTC. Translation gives CASSYPNQGLDEQFF.

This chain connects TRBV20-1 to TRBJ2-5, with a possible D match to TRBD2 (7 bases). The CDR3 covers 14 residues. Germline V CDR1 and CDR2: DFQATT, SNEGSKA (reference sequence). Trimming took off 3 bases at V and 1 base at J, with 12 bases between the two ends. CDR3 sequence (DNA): TGCAGTGCTAGTAGGCGGGGGCCCCAAGAGACCCAGTACTTC. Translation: CSASRRGPQETQYF.

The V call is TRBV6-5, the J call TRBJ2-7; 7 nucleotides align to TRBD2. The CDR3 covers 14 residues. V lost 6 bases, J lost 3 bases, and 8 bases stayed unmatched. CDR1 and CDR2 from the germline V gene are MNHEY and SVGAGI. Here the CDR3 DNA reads TGTGCCAGCAGACCTAGCGGAGTAGACTACGAGCAGTACGTC. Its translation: CASRPSGVDYEQYV.

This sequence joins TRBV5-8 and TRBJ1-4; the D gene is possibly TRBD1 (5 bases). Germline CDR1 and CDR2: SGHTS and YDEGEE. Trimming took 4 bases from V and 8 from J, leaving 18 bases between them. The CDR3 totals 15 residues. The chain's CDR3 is CASSAGRRKGEKLFF. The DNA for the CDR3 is TGTGCCAGCAGCGCGGGACGGAGGAAAGGAGAAAAACTGTTTTTT.

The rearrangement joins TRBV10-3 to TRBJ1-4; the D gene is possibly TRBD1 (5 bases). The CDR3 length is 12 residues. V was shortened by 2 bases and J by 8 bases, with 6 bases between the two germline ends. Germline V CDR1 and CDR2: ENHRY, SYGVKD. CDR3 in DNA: TGTGCCATCAGTGAGGGGGGGGAAAAACTGTTTTTT. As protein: CAISEGGEKLFF.

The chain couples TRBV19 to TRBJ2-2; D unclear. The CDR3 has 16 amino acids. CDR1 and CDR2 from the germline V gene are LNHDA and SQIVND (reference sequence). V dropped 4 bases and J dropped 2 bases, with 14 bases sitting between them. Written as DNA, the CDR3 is TGTGCCAGTAGTAGGGCCCCTCCTTTTAACACCGGGGAGCTGTTTTTT. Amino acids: CASSRAPPFNTGELFF.

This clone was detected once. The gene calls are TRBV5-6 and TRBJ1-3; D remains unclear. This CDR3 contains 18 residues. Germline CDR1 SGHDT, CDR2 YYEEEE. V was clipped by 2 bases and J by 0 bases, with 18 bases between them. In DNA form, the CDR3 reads TGTGCCAGCAGCTTCCTGGTTGTCCTCGGGAGCTCTGGAAACACCATATATTTT. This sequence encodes CASSFLVVLGSSGNTIYF.

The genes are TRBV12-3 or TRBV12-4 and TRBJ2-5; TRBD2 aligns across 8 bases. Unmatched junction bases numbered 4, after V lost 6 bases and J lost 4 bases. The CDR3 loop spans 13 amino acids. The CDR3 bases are TGTGCCAGCAGCTTCGGGGGGGGAGAGACCCAGTACTTC. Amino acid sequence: CASSFGGGETQYF.